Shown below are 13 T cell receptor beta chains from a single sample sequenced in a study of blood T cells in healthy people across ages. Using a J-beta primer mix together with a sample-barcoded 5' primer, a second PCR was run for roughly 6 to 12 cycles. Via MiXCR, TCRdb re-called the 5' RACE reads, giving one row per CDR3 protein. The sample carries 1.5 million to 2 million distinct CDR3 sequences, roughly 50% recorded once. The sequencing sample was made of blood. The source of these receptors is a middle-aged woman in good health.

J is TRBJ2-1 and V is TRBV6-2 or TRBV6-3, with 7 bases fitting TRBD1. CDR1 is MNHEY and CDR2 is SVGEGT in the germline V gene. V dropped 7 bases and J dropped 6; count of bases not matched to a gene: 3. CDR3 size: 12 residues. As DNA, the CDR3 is TGTGCCAGCATAGACAGGGTCAATGAGCAGTTCTTC. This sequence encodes CASIDRVNEQFF.

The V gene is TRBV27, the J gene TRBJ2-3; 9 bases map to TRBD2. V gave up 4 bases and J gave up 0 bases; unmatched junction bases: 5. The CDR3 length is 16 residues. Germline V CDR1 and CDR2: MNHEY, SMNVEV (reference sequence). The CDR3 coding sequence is TGTGCCAGCAGTTACAAGACTAGCGGAAGCACAGATACGCAGTATTTT. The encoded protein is CASSYKTSGSTDTQYF.

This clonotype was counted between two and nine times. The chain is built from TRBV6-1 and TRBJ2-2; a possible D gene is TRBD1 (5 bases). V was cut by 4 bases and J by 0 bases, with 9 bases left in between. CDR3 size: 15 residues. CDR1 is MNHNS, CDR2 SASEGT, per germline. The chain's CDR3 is CASSVSGPNTGELFF. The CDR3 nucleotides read TGTGCCAGCAGTGTTTCAGGGCCGAACACCGGGGAGCTGTTTTTT.

CDR3 DNA sequence: TGTGCCACCAGCAGGGGGGAATTAGGTTATGGCTACACCTTC. It is translated as CATSRGELGYGYTF. The gene calls are TRBV15 and TRBJ1-2, with D perhaps matching TRBD1 (5 bases). Germline V gene lookup returns CDR1 LNHNV and CDR2 YYDKDF (reference sequence). This CDR3 has 14 amino acids. The V end lost 3 bases, the J end lost 5 bases, and 13 bases lay between the germline ends.

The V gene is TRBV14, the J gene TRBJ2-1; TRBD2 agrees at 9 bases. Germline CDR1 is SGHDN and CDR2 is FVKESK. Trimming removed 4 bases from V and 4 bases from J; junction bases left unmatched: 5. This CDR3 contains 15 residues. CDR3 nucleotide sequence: TGTGCCAGCAGCCCGACTAGCGGACGGTACAATGAGCAGTTCTTC. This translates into CASSPTSGRYNEQFF. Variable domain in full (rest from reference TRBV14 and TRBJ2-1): EAGVTQFPSHSVIEKGQTVTLRCDPISGHDNLYWYRRVMGKEIKFLLHFVKESKQDESGMPNNRFLAERTGGTYSTLKVQPAELEDSGVYFCASSPTSGRYNEQFFGPGTRLTVL.

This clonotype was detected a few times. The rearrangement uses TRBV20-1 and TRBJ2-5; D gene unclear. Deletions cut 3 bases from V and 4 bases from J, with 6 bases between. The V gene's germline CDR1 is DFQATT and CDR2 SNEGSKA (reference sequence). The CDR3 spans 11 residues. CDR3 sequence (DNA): TGCAGTGCTAGTCTCATAGAGACCCAGTACTTC. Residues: CSASLIETQYF.

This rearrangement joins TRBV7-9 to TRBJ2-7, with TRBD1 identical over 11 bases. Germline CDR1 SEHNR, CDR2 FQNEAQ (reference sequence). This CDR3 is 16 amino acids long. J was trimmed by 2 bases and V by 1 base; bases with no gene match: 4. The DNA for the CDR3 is TGTGCCAGCAGCTTAGGGGACAGGGGGGGCACCTACGAGCAGTACTTC. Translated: CASSLGDRGGTYEQYF.

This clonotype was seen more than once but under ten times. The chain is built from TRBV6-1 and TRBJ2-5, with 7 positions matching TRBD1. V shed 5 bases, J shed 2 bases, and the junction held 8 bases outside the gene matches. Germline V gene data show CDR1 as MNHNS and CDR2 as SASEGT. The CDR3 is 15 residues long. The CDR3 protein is CASSQTGSRQETQYF. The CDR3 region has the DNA TGTGCCAGCAGTCAGACAGGGAGCCGACAAGAGACCCAGTACTTC.

The CDR3 sequence is CASSPNGDSGANVLTF. CDR3 bases: TGTGCCAGCAGCCCTAACGGGGATTCGGGGGCCAACGTCCTGACTTTC. This chain links TRBV4-2 with TRBJ2-6; D is perhaps TRBD2 (5 bases). Germline CDR1 and CDR2: LGHNA and YNFKEQ. The CDR3 runs to 16 residues. V lost 4 bases to trimming and J lost 4 bases, with 14 bases between them.

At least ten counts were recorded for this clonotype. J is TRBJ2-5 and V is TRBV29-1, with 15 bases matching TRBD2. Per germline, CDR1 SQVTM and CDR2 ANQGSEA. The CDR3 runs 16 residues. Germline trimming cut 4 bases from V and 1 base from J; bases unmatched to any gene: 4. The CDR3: CSVGGLAGGFQETQYF. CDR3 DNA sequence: TGCAGCGTTGGTGGACTAGCGGGGGGGTTCCAAGAGACCCAGTACTTC.

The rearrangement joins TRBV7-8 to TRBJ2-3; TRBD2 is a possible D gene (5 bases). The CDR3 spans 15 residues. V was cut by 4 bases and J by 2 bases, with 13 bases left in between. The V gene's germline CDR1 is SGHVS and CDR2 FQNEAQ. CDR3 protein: CASSSPLDYTDTQYF. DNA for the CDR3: TGTGCCAGCAGCTCACCCCTTGACTACACAGATACGCAGTATTTT. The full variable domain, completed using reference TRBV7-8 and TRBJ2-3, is GAGVSQSPRYKVAKRGQDVALRCDPISGHVSLFWYQQALGQGPEFLTYFQNEAQLDKSGLPSDRFFAERPEGSVSTLKIQRTQQEDSAVYLCASSSPLDYTDTQYFGPGTRLTVL.

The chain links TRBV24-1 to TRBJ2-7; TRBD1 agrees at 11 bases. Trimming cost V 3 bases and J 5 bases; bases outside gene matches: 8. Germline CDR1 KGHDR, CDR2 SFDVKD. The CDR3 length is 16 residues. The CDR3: CATSDRTGTGGNEQYF. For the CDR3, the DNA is TGTGCCACCAGTGATCGCACCGGGACAGGGGGGAACGAGCAGTACTTC.

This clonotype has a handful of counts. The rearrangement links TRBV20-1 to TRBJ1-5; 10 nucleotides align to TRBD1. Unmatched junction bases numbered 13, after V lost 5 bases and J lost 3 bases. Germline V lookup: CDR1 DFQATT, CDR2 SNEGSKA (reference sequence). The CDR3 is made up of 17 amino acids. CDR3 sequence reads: CSAFRDRGRKDNQPQHF. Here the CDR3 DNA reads TGCAGTGCTTTCCGGGACAGGGGTAGGAAGGACAATCAGCCCCAGCATTTT.